This TCR beta chain was identified during a study of technical replicates of blood from several donors. Clones were read by immunoSEQ multiplex PCR, and TCRdb kept only the in-frame ones, dropping some. The sample records roughly 56,000 clones, 70% to 90% being singletons. CDR1 and CDR2 from the germline V gene are SGHRS and YFSETQ. Trimming at V came to 1 base and at J to 7 bases, leaving 14 bases not matched to a gene. This CDR3 region has 19 residues. The TCR sequence derives from a human donor in good health. Some clones in this sample may be carry-over from other donors' samples. The rearrangement uses TRBV5-1 and TRBJ2-2, with 12 bases fitting TRBD2. Specimen: PBMCs. The CDR3 is CASSLPQKLAGGRVGELFF. DNA of the CDR3: TGCGCCAGCAGCTTGCCCCAAAAGCTAGCGGGGGGGCGGGTCGGGGAGCTGTTTTTT.